This paragraph covers one TCR beta chain sequence. Its antigen is unidentified. Some clones are missing from TCRdb's copy, which holds only in-frame ones; the method was immunoSEQ multiplex PCR. The repertoire includes about 400,000 clones, 89% of them detected once, and 1.9% sits in the top ten. Indicated treatment: roughly 20 received Ad26.COV2.S at low or high dose, single or two shots; about 5 received placebo; per-sample allocation not given. All samples were drawn on day 63, counting from the first vaccine or placebo injection. Donation was by an adult aged 18-55 years who was in Boston. Vaccine was an Ad26 vector expressing Wuhan-strain SARS-CoV-2 spike. This sample is part of a study of Ad26.COV2.S vaccination and SARS-CoV-2 variants. In the study overall: The study gave Ad26.COV2.S intramuscularly, once or twice 56 days apart.

Trimming removed 4 bases from V and 5 bases from J, with 13 bases in between. This CDR3 contains 14 residues. Germline CDR1 KGHDR, CDR2 SFDVKD. Study observations and caveats: Possible underestimation of total T cell responses by the TCR breadth and depth analyses was noted.

V usage is TRBV24-1 and J usage is TRBJ2-5; D may correspond to TRBD1 or TRBD2 (7 bases each). This clonotype was sampled from a person between 18 and 65 years old who received the Ad26.COV2.S COVID-19 vaccine or a placebo. The specimen was peripheral blood, collected in a trial of Ad26.COV2.S vaccine versus placebo. The CDR3 region has the DNA TGTGCCACCAGTGACACAGGGGAGGGGGAGACCCAGTACTTC. Its translation: CATSDTGEGETQYF.